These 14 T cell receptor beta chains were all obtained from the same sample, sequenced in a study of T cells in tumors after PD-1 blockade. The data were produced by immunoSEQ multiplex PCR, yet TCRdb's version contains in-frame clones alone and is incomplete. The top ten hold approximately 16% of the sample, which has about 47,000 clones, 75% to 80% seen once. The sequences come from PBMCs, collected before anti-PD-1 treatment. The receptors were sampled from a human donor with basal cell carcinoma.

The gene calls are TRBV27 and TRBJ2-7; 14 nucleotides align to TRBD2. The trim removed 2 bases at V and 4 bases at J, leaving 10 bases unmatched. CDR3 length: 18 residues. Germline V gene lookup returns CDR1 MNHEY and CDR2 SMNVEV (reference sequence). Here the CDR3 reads CASSLKGTTSGRAYEQYF. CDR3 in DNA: TGTGCCAGCAGTTTAAAGGGGACGACTAGCGGGAGGGCATACGAGCAGTACTTC.

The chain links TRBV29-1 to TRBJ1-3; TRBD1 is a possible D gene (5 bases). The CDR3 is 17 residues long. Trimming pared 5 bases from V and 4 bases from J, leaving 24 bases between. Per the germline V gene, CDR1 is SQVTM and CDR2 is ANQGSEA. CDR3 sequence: CSVPSRGGGAHGNTIYF. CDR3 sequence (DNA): TGCAGCGTTCCCTCACGGGGGGGTGGTGCGCACGGAAACACCATATATTTT.

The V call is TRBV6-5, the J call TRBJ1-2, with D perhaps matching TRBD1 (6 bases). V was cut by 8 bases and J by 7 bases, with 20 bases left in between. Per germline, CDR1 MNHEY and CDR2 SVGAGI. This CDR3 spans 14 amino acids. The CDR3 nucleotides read TGTGCCAGCTACCGGGGGGGGGCGCCCCGTGGCTACACCTTC. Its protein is CASYRGGAPRGYTF.

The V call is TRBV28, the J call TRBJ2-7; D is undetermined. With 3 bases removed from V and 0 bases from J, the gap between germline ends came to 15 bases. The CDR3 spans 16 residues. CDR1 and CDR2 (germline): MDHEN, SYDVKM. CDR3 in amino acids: CASSFMGRRSSYEQYF. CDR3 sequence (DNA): TGTGCCAGCAGTTTTATGGGTCGAAGGAGCTCCTACGAGCAGTACTTC.

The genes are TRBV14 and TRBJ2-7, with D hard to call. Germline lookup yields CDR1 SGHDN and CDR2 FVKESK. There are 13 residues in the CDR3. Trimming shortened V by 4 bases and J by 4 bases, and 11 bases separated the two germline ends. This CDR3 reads CASSLGRMYEQYF. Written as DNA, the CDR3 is TGTGCCAGCAGCCTCGGACGGATGTACGAGCAGTACTTC.

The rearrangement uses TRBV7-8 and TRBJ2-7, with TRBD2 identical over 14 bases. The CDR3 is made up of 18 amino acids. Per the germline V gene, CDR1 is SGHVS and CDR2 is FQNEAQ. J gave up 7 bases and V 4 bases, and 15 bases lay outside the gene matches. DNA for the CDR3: TGTGCCAGCAGCTCTAGAGGGTTGGGACTAGCGGGAGTTGGAGAGCAGTACTTC. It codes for CASSSRGLGLAGVGEQYF.

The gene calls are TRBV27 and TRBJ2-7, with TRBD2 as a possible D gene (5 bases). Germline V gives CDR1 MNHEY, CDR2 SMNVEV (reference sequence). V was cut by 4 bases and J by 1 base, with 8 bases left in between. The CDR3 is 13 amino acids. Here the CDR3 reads CASSSGISYEQYF. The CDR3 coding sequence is TGTGCCAGCAGTTCCGGGATTTCCTACGAGCAGTACTTC.

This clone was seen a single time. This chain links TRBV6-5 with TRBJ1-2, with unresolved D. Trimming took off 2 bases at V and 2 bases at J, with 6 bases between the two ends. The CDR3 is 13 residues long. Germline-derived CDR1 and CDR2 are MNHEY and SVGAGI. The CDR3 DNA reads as TGTGCCAGCAGTTACGGGGTAAACTATGGCTACACCTTC. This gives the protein CASSYGVNYGYTF.

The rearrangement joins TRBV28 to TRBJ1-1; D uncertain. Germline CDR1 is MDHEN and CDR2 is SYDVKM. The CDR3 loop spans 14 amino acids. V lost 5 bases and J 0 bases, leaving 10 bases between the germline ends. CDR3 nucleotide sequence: TGTGCCAGCAGTCCCCACCAAGTGAACACTGAAGCTTTCTTT. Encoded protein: CASSPHQVNTEAFF.

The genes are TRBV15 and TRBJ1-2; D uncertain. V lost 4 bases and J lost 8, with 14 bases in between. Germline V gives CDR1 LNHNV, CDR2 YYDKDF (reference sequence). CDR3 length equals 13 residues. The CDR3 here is CATSIAGPTGYTF. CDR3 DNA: TGTGCCACCAGCATTGCCGGGCCGACGGGCTACACCTTC. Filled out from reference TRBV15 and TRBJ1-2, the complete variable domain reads DAMVIQNPRYQVTQFGKPVTLSCSQTLNHNVMYWYQQKSSQAPKLLFHYYDKDFNNEADTPDNFQSRRPNTSFCFLDIRSPGLGDTAMYLCATSIAGPTGYTFGSGTRLTVV.

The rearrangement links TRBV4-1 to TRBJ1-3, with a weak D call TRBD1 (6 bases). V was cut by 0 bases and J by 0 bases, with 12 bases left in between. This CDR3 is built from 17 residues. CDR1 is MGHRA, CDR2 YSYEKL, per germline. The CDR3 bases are TGCGCCAGCAGCCAAGAGGGACGGGGGCTCTCTGGAAACACCATATATTTT. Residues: CASSQEGRGLSGNTIYF.

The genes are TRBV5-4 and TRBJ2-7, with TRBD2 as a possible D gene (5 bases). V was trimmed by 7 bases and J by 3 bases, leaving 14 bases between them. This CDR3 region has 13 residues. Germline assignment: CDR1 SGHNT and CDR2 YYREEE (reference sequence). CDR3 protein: CASQAPEDYEQYF. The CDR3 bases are TGTGCCAGCCAAGCCCCGGAGGACTACGAGCAGTACTTC.

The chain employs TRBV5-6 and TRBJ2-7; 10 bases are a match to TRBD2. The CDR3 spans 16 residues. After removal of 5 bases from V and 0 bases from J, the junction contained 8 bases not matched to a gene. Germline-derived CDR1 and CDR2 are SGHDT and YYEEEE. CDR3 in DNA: TGTGCCAGCAGAAACGGACTAGCGGAGAGCTCCTACGAGCAGTACTTC. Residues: CASRNGLAESSYEQYF.

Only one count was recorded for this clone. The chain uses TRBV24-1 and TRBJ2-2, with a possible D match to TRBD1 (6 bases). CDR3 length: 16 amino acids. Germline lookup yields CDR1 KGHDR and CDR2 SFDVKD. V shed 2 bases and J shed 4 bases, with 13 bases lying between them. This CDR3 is CATSDSHRVGTGELFF. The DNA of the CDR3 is TGTGCCACCAGTGATTCCCACAGGGTCGGCACCGGGGAGCTGTTTTTT.